These 28 T cell receptor beta chains were all obtained from the same sample, sequenced in a study of blood T cell repertoires in COVID-19 (dated by TCRdb to between 2020 and 2021). The method behind the library was the immunoSEQ multiplex PCR assay. The clones in this table, taken by TCRdb from immuneACCESS, are in-frame only. Not every clone is retained; where verified, under half of the shortfall comes from an unresolved V gene, and the cause of the rest is unknown. The sample data list under 75,000 clones, and 81% of these were observed just once. About 15% of the sample goes to the ten largest clones. Material for sequencing was peripheral blood. The receptors come from a man at least 80 years old with acute or convalescent COVID-19.

V gene TRBV9 combines with J gene TRBJ1-2; a weak D match, TRBD1 (6 bases). Germline CDR1 reads SGDLS; CDR2 reads YYNGEE. The length of the CDR3 is 16 residues. V was clipped by 3 bases and J by 1 base, with 16 bases between them. The CDR3 DNA reads TGTGCCAGCAGCGCGCCAGTACGACAGGATAACTATGGCTACACCTTC. It encodes CASSAPVRQDNYGYTF.

This clone turned up a few times. This rearrangement joins TRBV6-2 or TRBV6-3 to TRBJ2-7, with D possibly being TRBD1 (6 bases). CDR1 is MNHEY, CDR2 SVGEGT, per germline. This CDR3 contains 14 residues. Trimming pared 2 bases from V and 6 bases from J, leaving 14 bases between. The CDR3 sequence: CASSYRYRAGEQYF. The CDR3 DNA follows: TGTGCCAGCAGTTACCGCTACAGGGCGGGCGAGCAGTACTTC.

The rearrangement uses TRBV18 and TRBJ2-3; 8 nucleotides align to TRBD1. Germline loops: CDR1 KGHSH, CDR2 LQKENI. CDR3 length equals 14 residues. The V and J ends lost 4 bases and 3 bases, in that order; junction bases with no gene match: 3. Here the CDR3 reads CASSRDRSTDTQYF. DNA for the CDR3: TGTGCCAGCTCACGGGACAGGTCGACAGATACGCAGTATTTT.

This clone showed up just a few times. The genes are TRBV5-4 and TRBJ1-4, with D maybe TRBD1 (5 bases). With 1 base removed from V and 7 bases from J, the gap between germline ends came to 14 bases. The germline gives CDR1 SGHNT, CDR2 YYREEE (reference sequence). The CDR3 sequence is 15 residues long. The CDR3 DNA is TGTGCCAGCAGCTTGACAGGACGGTTGGGTGAAAAACTGTTTTTT. Residues: CASSLTGRLGEKLFF.

The gene calls are TRBV2 and TRBJ2-1; the match to TRBD2 covers 8 bases. CDR3 length: 14 residues. The V gene's germline CDR1 is SNHLY and CDR2 FYNNEI. V shed 5 bases, J shed 7 bases, and the junction held 7 bases outside the gene matches. This CDR3 reads CASSQRGQVNEQFF. As DNA, the CDR3 is TGTGCCAGCAGTCAGCGGGGGCAGGTGAATGAGCAGTTCTTC.

The chain is built from TRBV28 and TRBJ2-6; no clear D. Germline values: CDR1 MDHEN, CDR2 SYDVKM. Trimming shortened V by 3 bases and J by 4 bases, and 10 bases separated the two germline ends. The CDR3 loop spans 15 amino acids. The CDR3 DNA is TGTGCCAGCAGTTTCGTCTCCTCGGGGGCCAACGTCCTGACTTTC. Encoded protein: CASSFVSSGANVLTF.

This rearrangement joins TRBV6-5 to TRBJ1-2, with a possible D match to TRBD1 (6 bases). CDR1 is MNHEY, CDR2 SVGAGI, per germline. The CDR3 consists of 13 residues. Between the trimmed V and J ends, which lost 10 bases and 0 bases, there was a span of 12 bases. This chain's CDR3 is CATGQRANYGYTF. In DNA form, the CDR3 reads TGTGCCACCGGACAGAGAGCTAACTATGGCTACACCTTC.

The V call is TRBV30, the J call TRBJ1-1; 10 nucleotides match TRBD1. Trimming cost V 4 bases and J 4 bases; bases outside gene matches: 3. Germline assignment: CDR1 GTSNPN and CDR2 SVGIG (reference sequence). This CDR3 has 13 amino acids. The CDR3 protein is CAWTRDRGTEAFF. CDR3 nucleotides: TGTGCCTGGACCCGGGACAGGGGCACTGAAGCTTTCTTT.

V gene TRBV11-1 combines with J gene TRBJ2-7, with 9 bases identical to TRBD2. From germline, CDR1 is SGHAT and CDR2 FQDESV (reference sequence). The length of the CDR3 is 13 residues. Trimming removed 6 bases from V and 7 bases from J; junction bases left unmatched: 7. The CDR3 coding sequence is TGTGCCAGCAGACTTGCGGGGGGGGAGGAGCAGTACTTC. This sequence encodes CASRLAGGEEQYF.

V usage is TRBV18 and J usage is TRBJ2-7; 7 nucleotides align to TRBD2. Germline CDR1 and CDR2: KGHSH and LQKENI. Trimming removed 3 bases from V and 5 bases from J; junction bases left unmatched: 7. CDR3 size: 14 residues. CDR3 DNA sequence: TGTGCCAGCTCACCTAGCGGGTCCGCCGACGAGCAGTACTTC. It encodes CASSPSGSADEQYF.

V gene TRBV7-2 combines with J gene TRBJ1-1, with a possible D match to TRBD1 (5 bases). The V gene's germline CDR1 is SGHTA and CDR2 FQGNSA. The CDR3 consists of 14 residues. Trimming took off 5 bases at V and 0 bases at J, with 10 bases between the two ends. CDR3 coding DNA: TGTGCCAGCAGCCCCGACAGCTTGAACACTGAAGCTTTCTTT. It specifies CASSPDSLNTEAFF. The whole variable domain, remainder taken from reference TRBV7-2 and TRBJ1-1, is GAGVSQSPSNKVTEKGKDVELRCDPISGHTALYWYRQSLGQGLEFLIYFQGNSAPDKSGLPSDRFSAERTGGSVSTLTIQRTQQEDSAVYLCASSPDSLNTEAFFGQGTRLTVV.

The chain employs TRBV7-9 and TRBJ2-2; maybe TRBD1 (8 bases). CDR1 and CDR2 (germline): SEHNR, FQNEAQ (reference sequence). This CDR3 spans 15 amino acids. Trimming stripped 1 base from V and 10 bases from J, with 16 bases between. CDR3 sequence reads: CASSLGGQGGTELFF. The CDR3 DNA reads as TGTGCCAGCAGCTTAGGAGGACAGGGAGGGACGGAGCTGTTTTTT. The variable domain in full, with the rest retrieved from reference TRBV7-9 and TRBJ2-2, is DTGVSQNPRHKITKRGQNVTFRCDPISEHNRLYWYRQTLGQGPEFLTYFQNEAQLEKSRLLSDRFSAERPKGSFSTLEIQRTEQGDSAMYLCASSLGGQGGTELFFGEGSRLTVL.

The chain recombines TRBV19 with TRBJ2-3; 8 nucleotides agree with TRBD2. This CDR3 spans 15 amino acids. Germline V gene lookup returns CDR1 LNHDA and CDR2 SQIVND (reference sequence). Trimming took 6 bases from V and 7 from J; bases not matched to a gene: 12. CDR3 bases: TGTGCCAGTAGGAATAACGGGGGGGCCGCTTATACGCAGTATTTT. Amino acid sequence: CASRNNGGAAYTQYF.

The chain has TRBV6-5 and TRBJ2-7; the D gene is possibly TRBD1 (5 bases). The CDR3 runs to 16 residues. Germline CDR1 and CDR2: MNHEY and SVGAGI. V shed 2 bases and J shed 3 bases, with 17 bases lying between them. The CDR3 loop reads CASSYGVGAIVYEQYF. CDR3 bases: TGTGCCAGCAGTTACGGGGTTGGGGCCATTGTCTACGAGCAGTACTTC.

This chain joins TRBV3-1 (or the pseudogene TRBV3-2) and TRBJ2-1; 7 nucleotides agree with TRBD1. The V segment lost 4 bases and the J segment 4 bases; nucleotides outside the gene matches: 4. The CDR3 sequence is 14 residues long. Germline lookup yields CDR1 LGHDT and CDR2 YNNKEL (reference sequence). The CDR3 is CASSPRDRYNEQFF. CDR3 nucleotides: TGTGCCAGCAGCCCCCGGGACAGATACAATGAGCAGTTCTTC.

The chain combines TRBV30 with TRBJ2-2; D uncertain. Trimming pared 1 base from V and 4 bases from J, leaving 7 bases between. CDR1 GTSNPN and CDR2 SVGIG come from the germline V gene (reference sequence). The CDR3 spans 13 residues. CDR3 amino acids: CAWSGLFTGELFF. CDR3 coding DNA: TGTGCCTGGAGTGGTCTATTCACCGGGGAGCTGTTTTTT.

J is TRBJ1-2 and V is TRBV3-1 (or the pseudogene TRBV3-2); 7 bases align to TRBD1. Unmatched junction bases numbered 5, after V lost 3 bases and J lost 4 bases. In germline, CDR1 is LGHDT, CDR2 YNNKEL (reference sequence). The CDR3 is made up of 14 amino acids. CDR3 region: CASSQGGQVYGYTF. The CDR3 bases are TGTGCCAGCAGCCAGGGAGGACAGGTCTATGGCTACACCTTC.

The V and J genes are TRBV7-9 and TRBJ2-5, with 8 positions matching TRBD2. This CDR3 region has 17 residues. V trimming: 1 base; J trimming: 2 bases; junction bases outside the gene matches: 9. Germline V gene sequence: CDR1 SEHNR, CDR2 FQNEAQ (reference sequence). DNA of the CDR3: TGTGCCAGCAGCTTAGGTCGGAGGAGCGGGGGACAAGAGACCCAGTACTTC. Its translation: CASSLGRRSGGQETQYF. The full variable domain, in which reference TRBV7-9 and TRBJ2-5 provide the parts outside the CDR3, is DTGVSQNPRHKITKRGQNVTFRCDPISEHNRLYWYRQTLGQGPEFLTYFQNEAQLEKSRLLSDRFSAERPKGSFSTLEIQRTEQGDSAMYLCASSLGRRSGGQETQYFGPGTRLLVL.

The rearrangement joins TRBV18 to TRBJ1-5, with D possibly being TRBD1 (6 bases). The CDR3 has 16 amino acids. Trimming stripped 3 bases from V and 3 bases from J, with 15 bases between. Germline CDR1 and CDR2: KGHSH and LQKENI. CDR3 nucleotides: TGTGCCAGCTCACCGGGCTCGACAGGAAACAATCAGCCCCAGCATTTT. Its translation: CASSPGSTGNNQPQHF. Together with reference TRBV18 and TRBJ1-5, the CDR3 gives the full variable domain: NAGVMQNPRHLVRRRGQEARLRCSPMKGHSHVYWYRQLPEEGLKFMVYLQKENIIDESGMPKERFSAEFPKEGPSILRIQQVVRGDSAAYFCASSPGSTGNNQPQHFGDGTRLSIL.

This sequence joins TRBV30 and TRBJ2-3; possible D gene TRBD1, 6 bases. Germline V gene sequence: CDR1 GTSNPN, CDR2 SVGIG (reference sequence). With 0 bases removed from V and 3 bases from J, the gap between germline ends came to 13 bases. The CDR3 is 15 amino acids. Written as DNA, the CDR3 is TGTGCCTGGAGTGTAAGGGGGTTCAGGACAGATACGCAGTATTTT. Its translation is CAWSVRGFRTDTQYF.

The gene calls are TRBV7-8 and TRBJ2-2; the match to TRBD1 covers 10 bases. The CDR3 contains 17 residues. V lost 5 bases to trimming and J lost 5 bases; unmatched junction nucleotides: 11. Germline V lookup: CDR1 SGHVS, CDR2 FQNEAQ. DNA for the CDR3: TGTGCCAGCAGCCCGACAGGGGGCGGACGGCTGACCGGGGAGCTGTTTTTT. It yields the protein CASSPTGGGRLTGELFF.

The chain joins TRBV24-1 to TRBJ2-2; a possible D gene is TRBD1 (5 bases). The V end lost 4 bases, the J end lost 1 base, and 9 bases lay between the germline ends. There are 15 residues in the CDR3. CDR1 is KGHDR and CDR2 is SFDVKD in the germline V gene. The CDR3 coding sequence is TGTGCCACCAGTGAAACGACAGTGAACACCGGGGAGCTGTTTTTT. This codes for CATSETTVNTGELFF.

The chain links TRBV30 to TRBJ2-7; D is possibly TRBD2 (6 bases). V was cut by 1 base and J by 5 bases, with 18 bases left in between. The germline V gene has CDR1 GTSNPN and CDR2 SVGIG (reference sequence). The CDR3 is 15 amino acids. The CDR3 reads CAWSGTWEDRDEQYF. Written as DNA, the CDR3 is TGTGCCTGGAGTGGGACTTGGGAGGATAGGGACGAGCAGTACTTC.

The rearrangement uses TRBV24-1 and TRBJ2-1, with D tentatively TRBD2 (5 bases). The ends were cut back, 1 base at V and 8 bases at J, with 14 bases in the middle. Looked up from germline, CDR1 is KGHDR and CDR2 is SFDVKD. This CDR3 is built from 15 residues. The CDR3 reads CATSDLLGRSDEQFF. CDR3 DNA: TGTGCCACCAGTGATTTACTGGGGAGATCTGATGAGCAGTTCTTC.

This sequence joins TRBV7-2 and TRBJ2-7; D is unresolved. CDR1 is SGHTA, CDR2 FQGNSA, per germline. Trimming left V 5 bases short and J 4 bases short, with 15 bases between. The CDR3 runs 14 residues. The CDR3 protein is CASSQRSSPYEQYF. The CDR3 DNA sequence: TGTGCCAGCAGCCAGAGGTCCTCGCCTTACGAGCAGTACTTC.

The rearrangement uses TRBV9 and TRBJ2-2; D might be TRBD1 (6 bases). This CDR3 comprises 15 residues. With 3 bases removed from V and 5 bases from J, the gap between germline ends came to 14 bases. From germline, CDR1 is SGDLS and CDR2 YYNGEE. The DNA for the CDR3 is TGTGCCAGCAGCGACTACAGGGCCGGGACCGGGGAGCTGTTTTTT. It specifies CASSDYRAGTGELFF.

Comment on this clone: One junction end disagrees with the germline gene, perhaps due to a read error. The chain is built from TRBV27 and TRBJ1-1, with 12 nucleotides matching TRBD1. This CDR3 spans 15 amino acids. Germline CDR1 reads MNHEY; CDR2 reads SMNVEV (reference sequence). The CDR3 coding sequence is TGTGCCAGCAGTCCTCTCCGGGACAGGGGGCTTAGTTCTCTCTTT. Amino acid sequence: CASSPLRDRGLSSLF.

The V and J genes are TRBV5-5 and TRBJ2-3; D may be TRBD2 (6 bases). There are 14 residues in the CDR3. Germline loops: CDR1 SGHKS, CDR2 YYEKEE (reference sequence). The ends were cut back, 4 bases at V and 6 bases at J, with 15 bases in the middle. CDR3 protein: CASSQPGLKDTQYF. For the CDR3, the DNA is TGTGCCAGCAGCCAACCGGGACTTAAGGATACGCAGTATTTT.